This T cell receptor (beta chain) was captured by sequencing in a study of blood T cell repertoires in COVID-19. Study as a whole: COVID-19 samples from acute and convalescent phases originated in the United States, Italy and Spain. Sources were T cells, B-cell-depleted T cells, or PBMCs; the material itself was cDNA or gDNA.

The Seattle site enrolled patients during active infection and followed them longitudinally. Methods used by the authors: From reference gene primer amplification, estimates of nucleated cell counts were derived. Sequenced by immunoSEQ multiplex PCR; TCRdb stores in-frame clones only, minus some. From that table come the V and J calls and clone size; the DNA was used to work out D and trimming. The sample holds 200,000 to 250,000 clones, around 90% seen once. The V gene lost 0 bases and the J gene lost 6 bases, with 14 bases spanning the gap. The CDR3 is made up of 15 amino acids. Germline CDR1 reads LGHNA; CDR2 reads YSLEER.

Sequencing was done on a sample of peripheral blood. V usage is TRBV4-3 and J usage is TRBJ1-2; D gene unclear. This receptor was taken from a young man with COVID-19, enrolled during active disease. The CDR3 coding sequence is TGCGCCAGCAGCCAAGATATAGCTGGGGAGGATGGCTACACCTTC. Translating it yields CASSQDIAGEDGYTF.